What follows are 10 T cell receptor beta chains derived from one specimen sequenced in a study of beta chain features in type 1 diabetes. Reverse transcription of all isolated RNA meant that expressed TCRB transcripts were sequenced. Repertoires were generated with immunoSEQ multiplex PCR, while TCRdb's copy carries only in-frame clones and drops some. The profile shows about 210,000 clones, about a tenth of them singletons. Sequenced: central memory CD4+ T cells from blood. These receptors originate from a man aged 18 to 30 in good health.

The chain joins TRBV5-4 to TRBJ2-1, with 10 bases matching TRBD2. The J segment lost 10 bases and the V segment lost 4 bases, leaving 2 bases of the junction unmatched. Germline loops: CDR1 SGHNT, CDR2 YYREEE (reference sequence). The CDR3 contains 12 residues. The CDR3 region is CASSQTSGEQFF. DNA of the CDR3: TGTGCCAGCAGCCAGACTAGCGGGGAGCAGTTCTTC.

The genes are TRBV14 and TRBJ1-5; D is ambiguous. V was cut by 4 bases and J by 7 bases, with 11 bases left in between. The germline CDR1 and CDR2 sequences are SGHDN and FVKESK. The CDR3 sequence is 13 residues long. CDR3 DNA sequence: TGTGCCAGCAGCCTAAGGGTAGGCCAGCCCCAGCATTTT. It is translated as CASSLRVGQPQHF. Together with reference TRBV14 and TRBJ1-5, the CDR3 gives the full variable domain: EAGVTQFPSHSVIEKGQTVTLRCDPISGHDNLYWYRRVMGKEIKFLLHFVKESKQDESGMPNNRFLAERTGGTYSTLKVQPAELEDSGVYFCASSLRVGQPQHFGDGTRLSIL.

This clone was counted only a few times. This chain joins TRBV28 and TRBJ2-7; D unclear. Germline-derived CDR1 and CDR2 are MDHEN and SYDVKM. There are 12 residues in the CDR3. V lost 6 bases, J lost 1 base, and 7 bases lay in between. CDR3 DNA: TGTGCCAGCAGCACTACGTCCTACGAGCAGTACTTC. Protein product: CASSTTSYEQYF.

The chain is built from TRBV10-2 and TRBJ2-7; TRBD1 agrees at 9 bases. This CDR3 has 17 amino acids. The V gene end was trimmed by 6 bases and the J gene end by 0 bases; junction bases not matched to a gene: 12. Germline V CDR1 and CDR2: WSHSY, SAAADI. The CDR3: CASRVPLTGGTSYEQYF. CDR3 nucleotide sequence: TGCGCCAGCAGAGTACCATTGACAGGGGGAACCTCCTACGAGCAGTACTTC.

This clone was observed a few times. A read error is possible here, since a much larger clone lies one base away. The same CDR3 is also encoded by other DNA sequences in this sample. The chain links TRBV7-6 to TRBJ2-7; D not resolved. Deletions cut 1 base from V and 2 bases from J, with 3 bases between. This CDR3 region has 12 residues. Germline V gene sequence: CDR1 SGHVS, CDR2 FNYEAQ. The CDR3 sequence: CASSLVAYEQYF. In nucleotides, the CDR3 is TGTGCCAGCAGCTTAGTTGCCTACGAGCAGTACTTC.

The gene calls are TRBV27 and TRBJ2-2; 9 nucleotides align to TRBD1. The CDR3 is 17 amino acids. The ends lost 2 bases at V and 1 base at J; junction bases unmatched: 5. In germline, CDR1 is MNHEY, CDR2 SMNVEV (reference sequence). The CDR3 DNA follows: TGTGCCAGCAGTTTAGCGGGACAGGGACTGAACACCGGGGAGCTGTTTTTT. Translated: CASSLAGQGLNTGELFF.

In its sample, this clone was seen a few times. The rearrangement uses TRBV10-3 and TRBJ2-7, with D perhaps matching TRBD2 (6 bases). Per germline, CDR1 ENHRY and CDR2 SYGVKD. The CDR3 length is 13 residues. Trimming removed 2 bases at V and 10 bases at J, with 15 bases between. The CDR3 reads CAISEDGSRSQYF. The CDR3 DNA reads TGTGCCATCAGTGAGGACGGGAGTAGGTCTCAGTACTTC.

This clone appeared many times. The rearrangement uses TRBV29-1 and TRBJ1-1, with 8 bases identical to TRBD1. Germline V gene lookup returns CDR1 SQVTM and CDR2 ANQGSEA. Unmatched junction bases numbered 6, after V lost 3 bases and J lost 12 bases. The CDR3 is 11 amino acids. The CDR3 loop is CSVEDGQGSFF. CDR3 coding DNA: TGCAGCGTTGAGGACGGACAGGGTTCTTTCTTT.

The chain carries TRBV19 and TRBJ2-5; TRBD2 matches at 7 bases. The germline CDR1 and CDR2 sequences are LNHDA and SQIVND (reference sequence). Germline trimming cut 1 base from V and 2 bases from J; bases unmatched to any gene: 7. The CDR3 is 16 amino acids. CDR3 coding DNA: TGTGCCAGTAGTATAGTTCCGGGAGGTACGCAAGAGACCCAGTACTTC. The encoded protein is CASSIVPGGTQETQYF.

As concerns this clone: This could be a read error, since a much larger clone is one nucleotide away. This rearrangement joins TRBV5-4 to TRBJ2-7; 7 bases fit TRBD1. The CDR3 has 13 amino acids. The V segment lost 3 bases and the J segment 3 bases; nucleotides outside the gene matches: 3. The germline V gene encodes CDR1 SGHNT and CDR2 YYREEE (reference sequence). CDR3 sequence reads: CASSSRDSYEQYF. CDR3 bases: TGTGCCAGCAGCTCCCGGGACAGCTACGAGCAGTACTTC.